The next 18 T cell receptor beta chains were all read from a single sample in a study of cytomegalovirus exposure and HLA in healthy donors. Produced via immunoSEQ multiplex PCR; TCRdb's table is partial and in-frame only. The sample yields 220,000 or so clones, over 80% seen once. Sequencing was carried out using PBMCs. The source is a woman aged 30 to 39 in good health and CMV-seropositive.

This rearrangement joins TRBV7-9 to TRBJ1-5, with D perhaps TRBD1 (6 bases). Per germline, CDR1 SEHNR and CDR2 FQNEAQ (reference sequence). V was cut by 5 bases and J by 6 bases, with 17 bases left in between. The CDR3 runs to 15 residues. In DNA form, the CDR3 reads TGTGCCAGCAGCCACTCCCAAGGGGGGGCTCAGCCCCAGCATTTT. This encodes CASSHSQGGAQPQHF. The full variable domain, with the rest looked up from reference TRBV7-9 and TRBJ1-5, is DTGVSQNPRHKITKRGQNVTFRCDPISEHNRLYWYRQTLGQGPEFLTYFQNEAQLEKSRLLSDRFSAERPKGSFSTLEIQRTEQGDSAMYLCASSHSQGGAQPQHFGDGTRLSIL.

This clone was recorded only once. CDR3 DNA sequence: TGTGCCAGCAGTGAATCACCGACTAGCGAGTTCTACAATGAGCAGTTCTTC. It yields the protein CASSESPTSEFYNEQFF. The V and J genes are TRBV25-1 and TRBJ2-1; the match to TRBD2 covers 8 bases. The CDR3 has 17 amino acids. V was clipped by 1 base and J by 3 bases; unmatched bases: 8. CDR1 MGHDK and CDR2 SYGVNS come from the germline V gene.

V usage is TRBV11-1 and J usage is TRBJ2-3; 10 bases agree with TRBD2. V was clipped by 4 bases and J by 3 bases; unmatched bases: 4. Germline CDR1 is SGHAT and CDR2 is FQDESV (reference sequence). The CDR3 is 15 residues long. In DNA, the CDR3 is TGTGCCAGCAGCTCTAGCGGGAGAGAGACAGATACGCAGTATTTT. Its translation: CASSSSGRETDTQYF.

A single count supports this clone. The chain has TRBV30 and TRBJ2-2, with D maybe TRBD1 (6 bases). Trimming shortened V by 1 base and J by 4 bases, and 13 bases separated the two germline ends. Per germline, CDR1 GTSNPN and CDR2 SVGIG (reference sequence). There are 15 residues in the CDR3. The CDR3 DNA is TGTGCCTGGAGTGCAGGGGAAGGATTCACCGGGGAGCTGTTTTTT. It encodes CAWSAGEGFTGELFF.

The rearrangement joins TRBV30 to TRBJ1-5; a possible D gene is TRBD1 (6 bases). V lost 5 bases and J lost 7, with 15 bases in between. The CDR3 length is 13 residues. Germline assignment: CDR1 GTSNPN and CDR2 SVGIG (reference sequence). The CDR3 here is CAWGQRGDQPQHF. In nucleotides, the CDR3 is TGTGCCTGGGGGCAGAGGGGGGACCAGCCCCAGCATTTT. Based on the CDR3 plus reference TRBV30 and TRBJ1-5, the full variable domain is SQTIHQWPATLVQPVGSPLSLECTVEGTSNPNLYWYRQAAGRGLQLLFYSVGIGQISSEVPQNLSASRPQDRQFILSSKKLLLSDSGFYLCAWGQRGDQPQHFGDGTRLSIL.

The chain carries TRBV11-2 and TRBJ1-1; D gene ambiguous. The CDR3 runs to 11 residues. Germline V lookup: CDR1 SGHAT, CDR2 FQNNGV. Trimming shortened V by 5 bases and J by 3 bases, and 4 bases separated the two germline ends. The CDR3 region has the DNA TGTGCCAGCAGCCCTCACACTGAAGCTTTCTTT. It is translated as CASSPHTEAFF.

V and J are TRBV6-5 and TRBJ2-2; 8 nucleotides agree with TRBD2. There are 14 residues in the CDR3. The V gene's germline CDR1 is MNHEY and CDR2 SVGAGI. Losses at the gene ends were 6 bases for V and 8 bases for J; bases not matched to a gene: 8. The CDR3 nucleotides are TGTGCCAGCAGATCGAGCGGGAGCAGGGGGGAGCTGTTTTTT. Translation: CASRSSGSRGELFF.

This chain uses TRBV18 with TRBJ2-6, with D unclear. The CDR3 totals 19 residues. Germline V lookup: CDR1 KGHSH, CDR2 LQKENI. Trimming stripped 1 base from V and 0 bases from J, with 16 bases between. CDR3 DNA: TGTGCCAGCTCACCACGTGTACAAGCATGGCACTCTGGGGCCAACGTCCTGACTTTC. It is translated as CASSPRVQAWHSGANVLTF.

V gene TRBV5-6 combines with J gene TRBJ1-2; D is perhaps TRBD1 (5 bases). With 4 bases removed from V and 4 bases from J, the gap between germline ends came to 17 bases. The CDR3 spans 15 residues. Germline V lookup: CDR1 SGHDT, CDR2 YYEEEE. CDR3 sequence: CASSKGPLDIYGYTF. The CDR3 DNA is TGTGCCAGCAGCAAGGGGCCACTCGACATCTATGGCTACACCTTC.

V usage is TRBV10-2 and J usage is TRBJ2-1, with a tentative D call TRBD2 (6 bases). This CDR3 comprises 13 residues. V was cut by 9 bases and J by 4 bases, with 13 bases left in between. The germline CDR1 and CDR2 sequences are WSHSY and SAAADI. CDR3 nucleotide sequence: TGCGCCAGTTCGGGACTTCCTTACAATGAGCAGTTCTTC. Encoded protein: CASSGLPYNEQFF.

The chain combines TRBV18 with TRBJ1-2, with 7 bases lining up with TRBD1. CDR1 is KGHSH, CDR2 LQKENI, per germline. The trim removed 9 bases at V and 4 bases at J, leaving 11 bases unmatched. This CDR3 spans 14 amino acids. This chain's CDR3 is CASTDRQGRYGYTF. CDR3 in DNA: TGTGCCAGTACAGATCGACAGGGACGCTATGGCTACACCTTC.

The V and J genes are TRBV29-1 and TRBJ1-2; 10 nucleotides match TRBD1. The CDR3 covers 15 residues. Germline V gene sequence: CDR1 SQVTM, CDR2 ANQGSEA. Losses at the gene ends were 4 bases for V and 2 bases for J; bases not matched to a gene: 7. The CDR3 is CSVVPLTGGNYGYTF. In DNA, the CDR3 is TGCAGCGTTGTCCCCTTGACAGGGGGCAACTATGGCTACACCTTC. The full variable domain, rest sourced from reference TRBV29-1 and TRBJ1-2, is SAVISQKPSRDICQRGTSLTIQCQVDSQVTMMFWYRQQPGQSLTLIATANQGSEATYESGFVIDKFPISRPNLTFSTLTVSNMSPEDSSIYLCSVVPLTGGNYGYTFGSGTRLTVV.

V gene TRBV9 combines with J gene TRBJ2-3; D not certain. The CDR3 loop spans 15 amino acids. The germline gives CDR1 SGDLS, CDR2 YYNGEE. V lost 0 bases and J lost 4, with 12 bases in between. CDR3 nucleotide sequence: TGTGCCAGCAGCGTAGACTCCTACAGTTCAGATACGCAGTATTTT. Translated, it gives CASSVDSYSSDTQYF.

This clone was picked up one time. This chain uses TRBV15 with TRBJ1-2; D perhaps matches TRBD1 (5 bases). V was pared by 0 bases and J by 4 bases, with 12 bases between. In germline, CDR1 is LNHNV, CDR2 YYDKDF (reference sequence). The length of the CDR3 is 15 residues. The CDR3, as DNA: TGTGCCACCAGCAGAGATGGGGTCGGGGGCTATGGCTACACCTTC. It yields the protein CATSRDGVGGYGYTF.

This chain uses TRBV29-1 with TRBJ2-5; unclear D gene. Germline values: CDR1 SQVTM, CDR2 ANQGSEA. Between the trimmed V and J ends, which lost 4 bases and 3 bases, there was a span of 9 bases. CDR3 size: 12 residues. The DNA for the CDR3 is TGCAGCGTTGTGGCTCCCGAAGAGACCCAGTACTTC. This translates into CSVVAPEETQYF.

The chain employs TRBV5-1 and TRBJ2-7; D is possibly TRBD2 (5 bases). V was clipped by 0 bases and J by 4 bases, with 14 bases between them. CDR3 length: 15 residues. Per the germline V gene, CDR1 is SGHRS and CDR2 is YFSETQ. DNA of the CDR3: TGCGCCAGCAGCTTGGTCTCGAGCGGTACTTACGAGCAGTACTTC. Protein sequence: CASSLVSSGTYEQYF.

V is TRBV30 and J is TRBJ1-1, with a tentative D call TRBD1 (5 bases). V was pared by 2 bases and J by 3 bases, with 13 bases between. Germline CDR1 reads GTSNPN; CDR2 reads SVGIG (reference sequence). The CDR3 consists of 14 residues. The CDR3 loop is CAWSLGVGYTEAFF. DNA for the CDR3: TGTGCCTGGAGTCTAGGGGTGGGTTACACTGAAGCTTTCTTT. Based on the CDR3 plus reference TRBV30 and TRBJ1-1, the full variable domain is SQTIHQWPATLVQPVGSPLSLECTVEGTSNPNLYWYRQAAGRGLQLLFYSVGIGQISSEVPQNLSASRPQDRQFILSSKKLLLSDSGFYLCAWSLGVGYTEAFFGQGTRLTVV.

In DNA, the CDR3 is TGCAGCGTTGAAAAGCGGGAGGGCTTAGATACGCAGTATTTT. Amino acid sequence: CSVEKREGLDTQYF. The V and J genes are TRBV29-1 and TRBJ2-3; TRBD2 matches at 10 bases. V was clipped by 2 bases and J by 5 bases; unmatched bases: 4. The CDR3 contains 14 residues. The germline CDR1 and CDR2 sequences are SQVTM and ANQGSEA.